This TCR beta chain originates from a study of T-cell memory formation after mild COVID-19. Looked up from germline, CDR1 is WSHSY and CDR2 is SAAADI. This CDR3 region has 16 residues. V dropped 2 bases and J dropped 8; count of bases not matched to a gene: 8. Findings of the study overall: While clones contracting from day 15 to 85 were balanced between CD4 and CD8, later expanders leaned CD4+.

To note about this clonotype: The target antigen is unknown.

Barcoded TCR alpha and TCR beta cDNA libraries with UMIs came from 5'RACE using constant-segment primers. TCRdb analysed the 5' RACE reads with MiXCR anew, one entry per CDR3 protein. The profile shows 58,000 or so distinct CDR3 sequences, about a quarter of them singletons. The TCR was taken from a man younger than 35 who had mild COVID-19 (a few samples of this study predate the infection). Cell type and time point are not known. V and J are TRBV10-2 and TRBJ2-1, with TRBD2 matching 11 bases. What was sequenced was PBMCs or a T cell subset sorted from them (not recorded which). The CDR3 DNA follows: TGCGCCAGCAGTGAGACGTTAGCGGGGGGGTCTGATGAGCAGTTCTTC. It codes for CASSETLAGGSDEQFF.